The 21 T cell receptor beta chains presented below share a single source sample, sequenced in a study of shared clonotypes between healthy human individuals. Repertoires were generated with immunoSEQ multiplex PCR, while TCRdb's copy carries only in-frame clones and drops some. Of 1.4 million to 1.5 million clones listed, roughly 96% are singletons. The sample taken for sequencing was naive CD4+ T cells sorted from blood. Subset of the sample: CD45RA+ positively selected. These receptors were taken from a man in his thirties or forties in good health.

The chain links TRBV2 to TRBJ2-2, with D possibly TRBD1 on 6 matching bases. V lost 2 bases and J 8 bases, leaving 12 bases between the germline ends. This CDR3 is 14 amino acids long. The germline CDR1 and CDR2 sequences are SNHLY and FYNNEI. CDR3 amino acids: CASSELLQGGELFF. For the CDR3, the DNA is TGTGCCAGCAGTGAATTGCTTCAGGGGGGGGAGCTGTTTTTT.

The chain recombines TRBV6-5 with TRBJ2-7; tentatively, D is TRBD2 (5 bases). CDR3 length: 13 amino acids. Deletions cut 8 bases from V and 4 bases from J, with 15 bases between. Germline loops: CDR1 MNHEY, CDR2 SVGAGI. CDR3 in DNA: TGTGCCAGCCGGGGTCTGATACTTTACGAGCAGTACTTC. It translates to CASRGLILYEQYF.

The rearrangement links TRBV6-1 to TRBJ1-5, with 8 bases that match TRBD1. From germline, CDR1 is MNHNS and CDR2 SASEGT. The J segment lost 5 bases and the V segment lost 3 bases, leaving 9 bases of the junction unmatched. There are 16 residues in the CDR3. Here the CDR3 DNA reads TGTGCCAGCAGTGATATCTGGACAGGGAGGGATCAGCCCCAGCATTTT. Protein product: CASSDIWTGRDQPQHF.

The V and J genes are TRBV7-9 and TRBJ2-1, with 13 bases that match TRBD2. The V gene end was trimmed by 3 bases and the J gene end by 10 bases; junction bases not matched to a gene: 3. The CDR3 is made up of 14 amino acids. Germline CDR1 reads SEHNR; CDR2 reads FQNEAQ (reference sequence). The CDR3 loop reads CASSFGTSGAEQFF. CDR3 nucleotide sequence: TGTGCCAGCAGCTTCGGGACTAGCGGGGCCGAGCAGTTCTTC.

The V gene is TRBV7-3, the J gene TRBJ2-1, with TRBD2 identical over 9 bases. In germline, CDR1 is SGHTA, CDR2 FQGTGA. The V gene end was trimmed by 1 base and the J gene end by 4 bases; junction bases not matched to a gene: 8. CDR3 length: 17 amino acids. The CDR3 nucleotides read TGTGCCAGCAGCTTAAGGCGGGAGGGCCTGGGATACAATGAGCAGTTCTTC. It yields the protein CASSLRREGLGYNEQFF.

The CDR3 DNA reads as TGTGCCAGCAGTGATCCGAGGGACAGGCGCCCCGTCAATGAGCAGTTCTTC. Its protein product is CASSDPRDRRPVNEQFF. V gene TRBV28 combines with J gene TRBJ2-1, with 8 bases fitting TRBD1. CDR1 is MDHEN and CDR2 is SYDVKM in the germline V gene. V gave up 5 bases and J gave up 6 bases; unmatched junction bases: 15. This CDR3 has 17 residues.

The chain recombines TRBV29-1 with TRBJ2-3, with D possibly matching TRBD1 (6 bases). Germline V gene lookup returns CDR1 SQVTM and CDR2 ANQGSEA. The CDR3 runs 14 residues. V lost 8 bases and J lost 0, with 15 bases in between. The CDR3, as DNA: TGCAGCACCCGGACAGACCATAGCACAGATACGCAGTATTTT. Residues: CSTRTDHSTDTQYF.

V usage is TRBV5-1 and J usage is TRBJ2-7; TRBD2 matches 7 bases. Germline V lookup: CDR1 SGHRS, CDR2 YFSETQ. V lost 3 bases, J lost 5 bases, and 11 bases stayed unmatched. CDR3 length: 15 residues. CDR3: CASSSFGGSSNEQYF. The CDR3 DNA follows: TGCGCCAGCAGCTCATTTGGCGGGAGTAGCAACGAGCAGTACTTC. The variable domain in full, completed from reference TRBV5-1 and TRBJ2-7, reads KAGVTQTPRYLIKTRGQQVTLSCSPISGHRSVSWYQQTPGQGLQFLFEYFSETQRNKGNFPGRFSGRQFSNSRSEMNVSTLELGDSALYLCASSSFGGSSNEQYFGPGTRLTVT.

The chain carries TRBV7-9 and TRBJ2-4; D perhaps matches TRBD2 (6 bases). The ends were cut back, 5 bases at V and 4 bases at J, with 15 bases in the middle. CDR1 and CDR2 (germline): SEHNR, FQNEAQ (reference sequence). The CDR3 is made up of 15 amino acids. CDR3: CASSPPGLEKNIQYF. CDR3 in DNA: TGTGCCAGCAGCCCCCCGGGACTGGAGAAAAACATTCAGTACTTC.

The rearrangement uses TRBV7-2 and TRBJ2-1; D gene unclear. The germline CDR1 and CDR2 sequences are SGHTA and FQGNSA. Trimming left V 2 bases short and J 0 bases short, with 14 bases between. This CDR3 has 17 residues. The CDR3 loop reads CASSLSARISSYNEQFF. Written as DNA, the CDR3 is TGTGCCAGCAGCTTAAGTGCGAGGATCAGCTCCTACAATGAGCAGTTCTTC.

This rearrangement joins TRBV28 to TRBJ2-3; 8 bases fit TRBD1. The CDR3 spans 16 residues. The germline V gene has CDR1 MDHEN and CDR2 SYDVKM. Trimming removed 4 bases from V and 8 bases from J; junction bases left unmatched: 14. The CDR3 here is CASSSPKTGVQGTQYF. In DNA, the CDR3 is TGTGCCAGCAGTTCCCCCAAGACAGGGGTACAAGGTACGCAGTATTTT.

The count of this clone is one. CDR3 loop: CASSVGLAGVFGANVLTF. The CDR3 DNA reads TGTGCCAGCAGCGTAGGACTAGCGGGAGTTTTTGGGGCCAACGTCCTGACTTTC. The rearrangement joins TRBV9 to TRBJ2-6; 12 bases match TRBD2. The V gene end was trimmed by 0 bases and the J gene end by 3 bases; junction bases not matched to a gene: 4. Looked up from germline, CDR1 is SGDLS and CDR2 is YYNGEE. The CDR3 is 18 amino acids.

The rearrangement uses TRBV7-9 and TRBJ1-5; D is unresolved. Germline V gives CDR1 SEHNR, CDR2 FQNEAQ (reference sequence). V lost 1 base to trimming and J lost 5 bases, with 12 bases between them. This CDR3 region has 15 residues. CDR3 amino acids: CASSLGLAEDQPQHF. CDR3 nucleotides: TGTGCCAGCAGCTTAGGATTGGCAGAAGATCAGCCCCAGCATTTT.

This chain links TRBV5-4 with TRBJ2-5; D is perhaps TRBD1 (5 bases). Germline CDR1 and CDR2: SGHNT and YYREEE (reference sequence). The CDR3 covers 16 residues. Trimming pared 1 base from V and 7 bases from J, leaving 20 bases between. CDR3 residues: CASSLPDKLGLGTQYF. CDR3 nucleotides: TGTGCCAGCAGCTTGCCGGACAAATTGGGGTTGGGGACCCAGTACTTC. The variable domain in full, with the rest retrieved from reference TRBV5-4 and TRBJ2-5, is ETGVTQSPTHLIKTRGQQVTLRCSSQSGHNTVSWYQQALGQGPQFIFQYYREEENGRGNFPPRFSGLQFPNYSSELNVNALELDDSALYLCASSLPDKLGLGTQYFGPGTRLLVL.

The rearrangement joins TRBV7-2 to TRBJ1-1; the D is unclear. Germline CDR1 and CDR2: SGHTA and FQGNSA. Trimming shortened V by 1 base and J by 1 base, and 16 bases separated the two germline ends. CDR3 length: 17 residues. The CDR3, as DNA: TGTGCCAGCAGCTTAGTTGGGTCCGCGGGGTCGAACACTGAAGCTTTCTTT. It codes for CASSLVGSAGSNTEAFF.

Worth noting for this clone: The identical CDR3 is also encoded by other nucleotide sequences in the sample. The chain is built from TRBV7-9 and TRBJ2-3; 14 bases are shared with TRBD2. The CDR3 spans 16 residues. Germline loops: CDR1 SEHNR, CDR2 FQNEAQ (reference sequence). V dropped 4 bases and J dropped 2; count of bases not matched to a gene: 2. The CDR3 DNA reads TGTGCCAGCAGCTCGGGACTAGCGGGGGTCACAGATACGCAGTATTTT. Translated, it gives CASSSGLAGVTDTQYF.

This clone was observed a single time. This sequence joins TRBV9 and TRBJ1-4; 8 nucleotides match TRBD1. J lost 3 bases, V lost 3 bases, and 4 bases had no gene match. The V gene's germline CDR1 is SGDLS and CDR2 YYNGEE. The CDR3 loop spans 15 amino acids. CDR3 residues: CASSAGQGPNEKLFF. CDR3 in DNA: TGTGCCAGCAGCGCAGGACAGGGACCTAATGAAAAACTGTTTTTT.

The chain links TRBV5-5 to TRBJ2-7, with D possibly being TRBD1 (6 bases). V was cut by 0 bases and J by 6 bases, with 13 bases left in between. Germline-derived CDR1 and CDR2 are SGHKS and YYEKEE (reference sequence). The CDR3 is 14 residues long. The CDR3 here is CASSLVQGSSEQYF. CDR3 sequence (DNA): TGTGCCAGCAGCTTGGTACAGGGTAGTTCCGAGCAGTACTTC.

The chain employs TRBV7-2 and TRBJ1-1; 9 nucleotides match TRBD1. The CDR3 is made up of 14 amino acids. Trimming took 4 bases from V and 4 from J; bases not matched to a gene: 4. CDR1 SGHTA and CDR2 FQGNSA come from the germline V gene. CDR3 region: CASSSPDRGTEAFF. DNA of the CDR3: TGTGCCAGCAGCTCACCGGACAGGGGCACTGAAGCTTTCTTT.

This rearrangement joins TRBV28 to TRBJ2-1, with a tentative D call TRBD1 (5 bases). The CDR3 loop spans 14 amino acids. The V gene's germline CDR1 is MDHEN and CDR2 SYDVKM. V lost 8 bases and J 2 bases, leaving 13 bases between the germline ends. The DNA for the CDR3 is TGTGCCAGCCTTGGGGCCGGAGCCTACAATGAGCAGTTCTTC. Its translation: CASLGAGAYNEQFF.

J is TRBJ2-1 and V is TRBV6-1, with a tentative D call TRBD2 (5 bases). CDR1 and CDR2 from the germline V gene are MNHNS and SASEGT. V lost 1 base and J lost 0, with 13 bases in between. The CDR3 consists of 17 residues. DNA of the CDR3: TGTGCCAGCAGTGAAGGAGGAGACTATAGCTCCTACAATGAGCAGTTCTTC. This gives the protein CASSEGGDYSSYNEQFF.